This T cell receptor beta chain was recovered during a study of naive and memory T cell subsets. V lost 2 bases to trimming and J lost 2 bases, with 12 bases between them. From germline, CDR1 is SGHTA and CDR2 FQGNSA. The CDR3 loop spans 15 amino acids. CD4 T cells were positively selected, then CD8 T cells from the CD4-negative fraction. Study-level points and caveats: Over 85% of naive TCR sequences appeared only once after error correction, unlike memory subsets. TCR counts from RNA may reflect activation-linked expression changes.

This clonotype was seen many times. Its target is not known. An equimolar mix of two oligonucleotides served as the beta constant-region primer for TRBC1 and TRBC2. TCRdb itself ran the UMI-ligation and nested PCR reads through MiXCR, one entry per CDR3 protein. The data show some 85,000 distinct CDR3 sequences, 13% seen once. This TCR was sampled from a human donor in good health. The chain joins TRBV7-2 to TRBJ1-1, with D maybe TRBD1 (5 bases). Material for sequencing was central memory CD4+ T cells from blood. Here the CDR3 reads CASSLNRGPNTEAFF. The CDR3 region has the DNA TGTGCCAGCAGCTTAAACCGGGGCCCTAACACTGAAGCTTTCTTT.